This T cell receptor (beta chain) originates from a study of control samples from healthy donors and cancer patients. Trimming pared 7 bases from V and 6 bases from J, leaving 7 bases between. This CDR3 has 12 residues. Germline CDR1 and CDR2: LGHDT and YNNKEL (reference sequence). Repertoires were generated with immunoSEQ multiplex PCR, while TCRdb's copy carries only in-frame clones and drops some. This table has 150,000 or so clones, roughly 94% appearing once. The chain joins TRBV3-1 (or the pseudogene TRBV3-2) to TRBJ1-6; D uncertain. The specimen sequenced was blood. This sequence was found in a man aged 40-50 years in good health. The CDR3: CASTSPNSPLHF. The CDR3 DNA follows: TGTGCCAGCACCTCGCCTAATTCACCCCTCCACTTT.